The table lists the clone carrying this T cell receptor (beta chain) with a few counts. Here immunoSEQ multiplex PCR was the method, and the copy in TCRdb shows in-frame clones only, minus some. This table has about 130,000 clones, roughly four fifths appearing once. Trimming pared 4 bases from V and 7 bases from J, leaving 11 bases between. The CDR3 runs 12 residues. Germline assignment: CDR1 GTSNPN and CDR2 SVGIG (reference sequence). Those enrolled in Seattle joined during active infection and were followed longitudinally afterward. The sample originates from a study of blood T cell repertoires in COVID-19. In the study overall: The analysed material was cDNA or gDNA that came from T cells, B-cell-depleted T cells, or PBMCs.

What was sequenced was peripheral blood. This chain links TRBV30 with TRBJ1-5, with D maybe TRBD1 (5 bases). The receptor was derived from a young man with COVID-19, enrolled during active disease. CDR3 coding DNA: TGTGCCTGGAATCAGGGTGGCCAGCCCCAGCATTTT. Encoded protein: CAWNQGGQPQHF.